These 9 T cell receptor beta chains originate from one sample sequenced in a study of beta chain features in type 1 diabetes. Every bit of the isolated RNA underwent reverse transcription, so sequencing read expressed TCRB transcripts. Clones were read by immunoSEQ multiplex PCR, and TCRdb kept only the in-frame ones, dropping some. The sample has some 900,000 clones; 15% to 20% are singletons. The sequenced sample was naive CD4+ T cells from blood. The receptors were sampled from a woman under 30 in good health.

The chain employs TRBV19 and TRBJ2-7, with unresolved D. This CDR3 contains 15 residues. Trimming removed 3 bases from V and 3 bases from J, with 15 bases in between. Germline V lookup: CDR1 LNHDA, CDR2 SQIVND (reference sequence). The CDR3 region is CASSIRHRGDYEQYF. The CDR3 region has the DNA TGTGCCAGTAGTATTAGACACCGAGGAGACTACGAGCAGTACTTC.

A single count supports this clone. The chain has TRBV5-4 and TRBJ1-1; 7 positions match TRBD1. V lost 4 bases to trimming and J lost 3 bases; unmatched junction nucleotides: 3. Germline values: CDR1 SGHNT, CDR2 YYREEE (reference sequence). The CDR3 has 13 amino acids. For the CDR3, the DNA is TGTGCCAGCAGCGTAGACAGGGACACTGAAGCTTTCTTT. Protein: CASSVDRDTEAFF.

The DNA for the CDR3 is TGTGCCAGCAGTTTGGGCTTGGGACGTTGGGGCTACACCTTC. Translation: CASSLGLGRWGYTF. The rearrangement joins TRBV28 to TRBJ1-2; D might be TRBD1 (5 bases). This CDR3 region has 14 residues. Germline V gene sequence: CDR1 MDHEN, CDR2 SYDVKM. Trimming removed 3 bases from V and 8 bases from J, with 16 bases in between.

The rearrangement joins TRBV27 to TRBJ2-7; D may be TRBD1 (7 bases). V lost 6 bases to trimming and J lost 3 bases, with 15 bases between them. This CDR3 contains 14 residues. Per germline, CDR1 MNHEY and CDR2 SMNVEV (reference sequence). This chain's CDR3 is CASRSRQGGYEQYF. The CDR3 DNA is TGTGCCAGCAGATCCAGACAGGGAGGCTACGAGCAGTACTTC.

This clone was recorded a few times. The V call is TRBV11-2, the J call TRBJ2-1; D unresolved. Germline loops: CDR1 SGHAT, CDR2 FQNNGV. The CDR3 is made up of 14 amino acids. V lost 5 bases and J lost 0, with 8 bases in between. The CDR3 DNA is TGTGCCAGCAGCCTCCTTAGCTCCTACAATGAGCAGTTCTTC. Translated: CASSLLSSYNEQFF.

The rearrangement joins TRBV7-2 to TRBJ1-1; 7 positions agree with TRBD1. V lost 0 bases, J lost 4 bases, and 5 bases stayed unmatched. The length of the CDR3 is 15 residues. CDR1 is SGHTA and CDR2 is FQGNSA in the germline V gene. CDR3: CASSLAGQVGTEAFF. The CDR3 region has the DNA TGTGCCAGCAGCTTAGCTGGACAGGTCGGCACTGAAGCTTTCTTT.

This clone was recorded a few times. This chain links TRBV10-3 with TRBJ1-1, with a possible D match to TRBD1 (6 bases). The V gene's germline CDR1 is ENHRY and CDR2 SYGVKD. This CDR3 region has 11 residues. V lost 6 bases, J lost 8 bases, and 10 bases lay in between. Here the CDR3 reads CAIRMRGEAFF. CDR3 bases: TGTGCCATCAGAATGAGGGGGGAAGCTTTCTTT.

This clone has a handful of counts. The rearrangement links TRBV28 to TRBJ1-2; D may be TRBD1 (6 bases). V lost 7 bases, J lost 7 bases, and 13 bases lay in between. Germline lookup yields CDR1 MDHEN and CDR2 SYDVKM. The CDR3 sequence is 12 residues long. The chain's CDR3 is CASKTGPLGYTF. In DNA form, the CDR3 reads TGTGCCAGCAAAACAGGGCCGCTTGGCTACACCTTC.

The sample holds a few counts of this clone. The chain employs TRBV18 and TRBJ2-3; tentative D call: TRBD2 (5 bases). V dropped 3 bases and J dropped 4 bases, with 5 bases sitting between them. CDR3 length equals 12 residues. In germline, CDR1 is KGHSH, CDR2 LQKENI. CDR3 DNA: TGTGCCAGCTCACCGGAGGCAGATACGCAGTATTTT. This codes for CASSPEADTQYF.